This record concerns one T cell receptor beta chain sequence. The source of the sample is a study of T cell responses to AZD1222 COVID-19 vaccine. With 4 bases removed from V and 4 bases from J, the gap between germline ends came to 14 bases. The CDR3 has 15 residues. Germline CDR1 reads SNHLY; CDR2 reads FYNNEI. Clones were sequenced by immunoSEQ multiplex PCR, and TCRdb holds only the in-frame ones, with some missing. Among about 110,000 clones listed, about 92% were seen once. The rearrangement links TRBV2 to TRBJ2-1, with D maybe TRBD2 (5 bases). Sequencing used peripheral blood, obtained 28 days after the second AZD1222 dose. The TCR comes from an adult who received the AZD1222 COVID-19 vaccine. The CDR3 DNA reads as TGTGCCAGCAGTGTCGAGACGGGGAGATACAATGAGCAGTTCTTC. Translated, it gives CASSVETGRYNEQFF.